The 25 T cell receptor beta chains below all came from one sample that was sequenced in a study of chemoradiotherapy in HPV16-positive cancers. Clones were read by immunoSEQ multiplex PCR, and TCRdb kept only the in-frame ones, dropping some. The table includes approximately 30,000 clones, more than 85% detected once. The input for sequencing was blood, taken from a patient who underwent chemoradiotherapy. The receptors were gathered from a human donor with HPV-associated anogenital cancer.

The chain is built from TRBV18 and TRBJ2-3; perhaps TRBD1 as D (6 bases). This CDR3 has 14 amino acids. Trimming left V 3 bases short and J 2 bases short, with 9 bases between. The V gene's germline CDR1 is KGHSH and CDR2 LQKENI. CDR3: CASSPGTNTDTQYF. The CDR3 DNA reads as TGTGCCAGCTCACCCGGGACAAACACAGATACGCAGTATTTT.

The rearrangement links TRBV7-2 to TRBJ2-5; 9 nucleotides align to TRBD2. J gave up 2 bases and V 4 bases, and 8 bases lay outside the gene matches. Germline V gene data show CDR1 as SGHTA and CDR2 as FQGNSA. The CDR3 runs to 16 residues. The CDR3 spells CASSSNPSGAQETQYF. The CDR3 DNA reads as TGTGCCAGCAGCTCAAACCCTAGCGGGGCTCAAGAGACCCAGTACTTC.

The J gene is TRBJ2-7, the V gene TRBV7-9; D tentatively reads TRBD1 or TRBD2 (5 bases each). The CDR3 runs to 13 residues. The germline V and J ends were trimmed by 5 bases and 5 bases, with 13 bases remaining between them. Germline CDR1 reads SEHNR; CDR2 reads FQNEAQ (reference sequence). DNA of the CDR3: TGTGCCAGCAGCCCTCAGGGACCCCACGAGCAGTACTTC. The encoded protein is CASSPQGPHEQYF.

With regard to this clone: Germline is not matched at one junction end, which may reflect a read error. The chain combines TRBV7-7 with TRBJ2-1; 7 bases align to TRBD2. This CDR3 has 15 residues. The germline V gene has CDR1 SSHAT and CDR2 FNYEAQ (reference sequence). The CDR3 sequence is CASSFREVGNNEQFF. The CDR3 nucleotides are TGTGCTAGCAGCTTCCGGGAGGTAGGGAACAATGAGCAGTTCTTC. The full variable domain, in which reference TRBV7-7 and TRBJ2-1 provide the parts outside the CDR3, is GAGVSQSPRYKVTKRGQDVTLRCDPISSHATLYWYQQALGQGPEFLTYFNYEAQPDKSGLPSDRFSAERPEGSISTLTIQRTEQRDSAMYRCASSFREVGNNEQFFGPGTRLTVL.

The chain links TRBV7-9 to TRBJ2-7; D remains unclear. The CDR3 covers 14 residues. CDR1 and CDR2 (germline): SEHNR, FQNEAQ (reference sequence). Trimming shortened V by 5 bases and J by 1 base, and 12 bases separated the two germline ends. CDR3 in DNA: TGTGCCAGCAGCCCCCTTGGTAAATCCTACGAGCAGTACTTC. Its protein is CASSPLGKSYEQYF.

The chain joins TRBV27 to TRBJ2-3, with D possibly being TRBD2 (5 bases). Germline assignment: CDR1 MNHEY and CDR2 SMNVEV (reference sequence). The ends were cut back, 2 bases at V and 5 bases at J, with 8 bases in the middle. The CDR3 spans 13 residues. DNA of the CDR3: TGTGCCAGCAGTTTAAACCGGGAAGATACGCAGTATTTT. Amino acid sequence: CASSLNREDTQYF.

The CDR3 spells CASSTQINQYNEQFF. DNA of the CDR3: TGTGCCAGTAGTACACAAATAAACCAATACAATGAGCAGTTCTTC. V is TRBV19 and J is TRBJ2-1, with no clear D. This CDR3 region has 15 residues. Trimming cost V 4 bases and J 4 bases, with 14 bases left between them. CDR1 and CDR2 (germline): LNHDA, SQIVND (reference sequence).

The rearrangement links TRBV15 to TRBJ2-3; D ambiguous. V lost 4 bases and J 2 bases, leaving 7 bases between the germline ends. Germline CDR1 is LNHNV and CDR2 is YYDKDF (reference sequence). This CDR3 has 13 amino acids. The CDR3 nucleotides read TGTGCCACCAGCAACAGATACACAGATACGCAGTATTTT. Its translation is CATSNRYTDTQYF.

The chain combines TRBV5-4 with TRBJ1-1, with 10 bases that match TRBD1. CDR1 and CDR2 (germline): SGHNT, YYREEE (reference sequence). The CDR3 consists of 15 residues. J was trimmed by 1 base and V by 4 bases; bases with no gene match: 4. CDR3 coding DNA: TGTGCCAGCAGCCCAAGGACAGGGGGGAACACTGAAGCTTTCTTT. Amino acids: CASSPRTGGNTEAFF. The full variable domain, in which reference TRBV5-4 and TRBJ1-1 provide the parts outside the CDR3, is ETGVTQSPTHLIKTRGQQVTLRCSSQSGHNTVSWYQQALGQGPQFIFQYYREEENGRGNFPPRFSGLQFPNYSSELNVNALELDDSALYLCASSPRTGGNTEAFFGQGTRLTVV.

V usage is TRBV7-6 and J usage is TRBJ1-6, with D hard to call. V was shortened by 3 bases and J by 8 bases, with 11 bases between the two germline ends. Germline loops: CDR1 SGHVS, CDR2 FNYEAQ. This CDR3 spans 14 amino acids. This chain's CDR3 is CASSFGFADSPLHF. DNA of the CDR3: TGTGCCAGCAGCTTTGGATTTGCGGATTCACCCCTCCACTTT. Supplemented by reference TRBV7-6 and TRBJ1-6, the full variable domain reads GAGVSQSPRYKVTKRGQDVALRCDPISGHVSLYWYRQALGQGPEFLTYFNYEAQQDKSGLPNDRFSAERPEGSISTLTIQRTEQRDSAMYRCASSFGFADSPLHFGNGTRLTVT.

The chain recombines TRBV30 with TRBJ2-3; D remains unclear. Trimming cost V 0 bases and J 2 bases, with 9 bases left between them. Germline assignment: CDR1 GTSNPN and CDR2 SVGIG (reference sequence). The CDR3 runs to 14 residues. The CDR3 DNA sequence: TGTGCCTGGAGTGTACTGCCTTACACAGATACGCAGTATTTT. Encoded protein: CAWSVLPYTDTQYF.

The gene calls are TRBV25-1 and TRBJ1-3; D not certain. The germline V gene has CDR1 MGHDK and CDR2 SYGVNS. V was pared by 5 bases and J by 0 bases, with 11 bases between. The CDR3 consists of 15 residues. The CDR3 loop reads CASSPRGDSGNTIYF. For the CDR3, the DNA is TGTGCCAGCAGTCCACGAGGAGACTCTGGAAACACCATATATTTT. Using reference TRBV25-1 and TRBJ1-3 for the parts outside the CDR3, the full variable domain is EADIYQTPRYLVIGTGKKITLECSQTMGHDKMYWYQQDPGMELHLIHYSYGVNSTEKGDLSSESTVSRIRTEHFPLTLESARPSHTSQYLCASSPRGDSGNTIYFGEGSWLTVV.

The chain couples TRBV5-6 to TRBJ1-2; no clear D. The CDR3 has 13 residues. Trimming left V 0 bases short and J 3 bases short, with 6 bases between. Germline CDR1 reads SGHDT; CDR2 reads YYEEEE. CDR3 in amino acids: CASSLGQYYGYTF. The CDR3 bases are TGTGCCAGCAGCTTGGGGCAGTACTATGGCTACACCTTC.

The V and J genes are TRBV5-3 and TRBJ2-1; 7 bases are shared with TRBD2. TRBV5-3 is recorded as an ORF, its role being uncertain. With V trimmed by 0 bases and J by 2 bases, 8 bases remained unmatched. This CDR3 has 17 amino acids. The CDR3 sequence is CARSLVVGGRTYNEQFF. The CDR3 bases are TGTGCCAGAAGCTTGGTTGTGGGGGGGAGGACCTACAATGAGCAGTTCTTC.

In this sample, this clone turned up once. The chain employs TRBV5-1 and TRBJ1-1; D is perhaps TRBD1 (5 bases). The V end was cut by 0 bases, the J end by 2 bases, with 11 bases between. The CDR3 runs to 15 residues. The germline gives CDR1 SGHRS, CDR2 YFSETQ. In DNA form, the CDR3 reads TGCGCCAGCAGCTTGGACAGGCCGACTAACACTGAAGCTTTCTTT. It specifies CASSLDRPTNTEAFF.

The chain is built from TRBV27 and TRBJ1-6, with D possibly TRBD1 on 5 matching bases. The germline CDR1 and CDR2 sequences are MNHEY and SMNVEV (reference sequence). This CDR3 comprises 15 residues. V gave up 1 base and J gave up 9 bases, with 13 bases separating them. In nucleotides, the CDR3 is TGTGCCAGCAGTTTATTCGTAGGGACCCCTTCACCCCTCCACTTT. This codes for CASSLFVGTPSPLHF.

The rearrangement joins TRBV10-2 to TRBJ1-2; D possibly corresponds to TRBD1 (5 bases). This CDR3 has 15 residues. The germline V gene has CDR1 WSHSY and CDR2 SAAADI. V lost 3 bases to trimming and J lost 4 bases, with 15 bases between them. The CDR3 DNA follows: TGCGCCAGCAGTGAATTTGAGGGGTCCTCCTATGGCTACACCTTC. Its protein product is CASSEFEGSSYGYTF.

The V and J genes are TRBV28 and TRBJ1-1, with D possibly matching TRBD1 (6 bases). V lost 2 bases and J lost 11, with 15 bases in between. This CDR3 is built from 13 residues. Germline-derived CDR1 and CDR2 are MDHEN and SYDVKM. CDR3 sequence: CASSLAPGHGAFF. As DNA, the CDR3 is TGTGCCAGCAGTTTAGCACCGGGACACGGGGCTTTCTTT.

The sample holds a few counts of this clone. This chain connects TRBV11-2 to TRBJ1-5, with D unclear. The CDR3 runs 13 residues. V lost 1 base, J lost 7 bases, and 8 bases lay in between. Germline V lookup: CDR1 SGHAT, CDR2 FQNNGV. This chain's CDR3 is CASSLGGWQPQHF. CDR3 coding DNA: TGTGCCAGCAGCTTAGGGGGATGGCAGCCCCAGCATTTT.

The genes are TRBV27 and TRBJ2-3; TRBD1 might be the D (6 bases). This CDR3 contains 14 residues. Trimming took off 5 bases at V and 6 bases at J, with 15 bases between the two ends. Germline V gene data show CDR1 as MNHEY and CDR2 as SMNVEV (reference sequence). The CDR3 bases are TGTGCCAGCAGTACAAGATCAGGGGCCGATACGCAGTATTTT. It specifies CASSTRSGADTQYF.

This chain connects TRBV5-1 to TRBJ2-2, with a tentative D call TRBD1 (6 bases). CDR3 length equals 15 residues. Germline assignment: CDR1 SGHRS and CDR2 YFSETQ. The germline V and J ends were trimmed by 1 base and 7 bases, with 14 bases remaining between them. The CDR3 DNA sequence: TGCGCCAGCAGCTTGTTCGCAGGGGCCGGCGGGGAGCTGTTTTTT. It yields the protein CASSLFAGAGGELFF.

The chain combines TRBV5-4 with TRBJ2-7; D not certain. Trimming removed 2 bases at V and 2 bases at J, with 8 bases between. Germline CDR1 SGHNT, CDR2 YYREEE (reference sequence). This CDR3 is 13 amino acids long. CDR3 region: CASSLQLAYEQYF. The CDR3 nucleotides are TGTGCCAGCAGCTTACAGCTAGCCTACGAGCAGTACTTC.

The rearrangement uses TRBV10-3 and TRBJ1-1; D not resolved. V lost 3 bases to trimming and J lost 8 bases, with 13 bases between them. The CDR3 extends over 13 amino acids. The V gene's germline CDR1 is ENHRY and CDR2 SYGVKD. The CDR3 nucleotides are TGTGCCATCAGTGAAGTAGGGATGGCAGAAGCTTTCTTT. Translating it yields CAISEVGMAEAFF.

The chain employs TRBV9 and TRBJ2-1, with 12 bases fitting TRBD2. The CDR3 runs to 21 residues. Germline V lookup: CDR1 SGDLS, CDR2 YYNGEE. Trimming removed 0 bases from V and 0 bases from J; junction bases left unmatched: 13. For the CDR3, the DNA is TGTGCCAGCAGCGTAGCTGGAGTTCCCGGACTAGCGGGACACTCCTACAATGAGCAGTTCTTC. Protein product: CASSVAGVPGLAGHSYNEQFF.

The V call is TRBV4-1, the J call TRBJ1-2; the D gene is possibly TRBD1 (6 bases). The CDR3 has 16 amino acids. In germline, CDR1 is MGHRA, CDR2 YSYEKL. V lost 1 base and J 0 bases, leaving 12 bases between the germline ends. The DNA of the CDR3 is TGCGCCAGCAGCCAAGTACCGGGACAATCTAACTATGGCTACACCTTC. The encoded protein is CASSQVPGQSNYGYTF.